This passage covers 7 T cell receptor beta chains from one sample sequenced in a study of T cells after yellow fever vaccination. TCRdb re-called the 5' RACE reads through MiXCR, storing one row per CDR3 protein. The sample holds 340,000 or so distinct CDR3 sequences, about 12% seen once. This material consisted of CD4+ T cells sorted from PBMCs, taken 15 days after the yellow fever booster vaccination. These receptors were collected from a man between 18 and 35 years old who received the YFV17D yellow fever vaccine.

J is TRBJ2-1 and V is TRBV4-1; D unresolved. Trimming removed 8 bases from V and 9 bases from J, with 14 bases in between. The CDR3 runs 12 residues. Germline CDR1 reads MGHRA; CDR2 reads YSYEKL. In DNA, the CDR3 is TGCGCCAGCTCGTCCATGTCGGGTGAGCAGTTCTTC. The encoded protein is CASSSMSGEQFF.

This clonotype occurred a few times. CDR3 coding DNA: TGCGCCAGCAGTGTGGGGGGCATCTATGGCTACACCTTC. Protein: CASSVGGIYGYTF. The chain employs TRBV4-1 and TRBJ1-2, with a tentative D call TRBD1 (6 bases). The ends were cut back, 6 bases at V and 4 bases at J, with 12 bases in the middle. Germline CDR1 and CDR2: MGHRA and YSYEKL. The CDR3 is made up of 13 amino acids.

This clonotype has just a few counts. This chain uses TRBV3-1 with TRBJ1-1, with D uncertain. The V and J ends lost 4 bases and 4 bases respectively, with 10 bases between them. CDR1 LGHDT and CDR2 YNNKEL come from the germline V gene (reference sequence). The CDR3 consists of 13 residues. The CDR3 sequence is CASSPSRTTEAFF. Written as DNA, the CDR3 is TGTGCCAGCAGCCCGAGTAGGACCACTGAAGCTTTCTTT. The variable domain in full, with the rest retrieved from reference TRBV3-1 and TRBJ1-1, is DTAVSQTPKYLVTQMGNDKSIKCEQNLGHDTMYWYKQDSKKFLKIMFSYNNKELIINETVPNRFSPKSPDKAHLNLHINSLELGDSAVYFCASSPSRTTEAFFGQGTRLTVV.

There are a few counts of this clonotype. The rearrangement joins TRBV12-3 or TRBV12-4 to TRBJ2-7, with 7 bases fitting TRBD1. The CDR3 runs 13 residues. V gave up 6 bases and J gave up 3 bases; unmatched junction bases: 5. This CDR3 reads CASSTGEGYEQYF. Here the CDR3 DNA reads TGTGCCAGCAGCACAGGGGAAGGCTACGAGCAGTACTTC.

As DNA, the CDR3 is TGTGCCAGTAGGTGGACAGGGCCCACAGATACGCAGTATTTT. Its protein product is CASRWTGPTDTQYF. The V gene is TRBV19, the J gene TRBJ2-3; 8 bases match TRBD1. The germline V gene has CDR1 LNHDA and CDR2 SQIVND (reference sequence). The CDR3 covers 14 residues. V was pared by 6 bases and J by 2 bases, with 4 bases of the junction left unmatched.

Many counts were recorded for this clonotype. The chain joins TRBV11-2 to TRBJ1-1, with D hard to call. Germline V gene data show CDR1 as SGHAT and CDR2 as FQNNGV. The CDR3 totals 15 residues. The V end was cut by 5 bases, the J end by 4 bases, with 17 bases between. In DNA, the CDR3 is TGTGCCAGCAGCCTCTGGCGCGGGCTGAGCACTGAAGCTTTCTTT. Translating it yields CASSLWRGLSTEAFF.

The CDR3 DNA reads TGCGCCAGCAGCCAAGATCCGGGGGCGGGTCAGGGGGGCTTCGAGGCTTTCTTT. As protein: CASSQDPGAGQGGFEAFF. The chain links TRBV4-3 to TRBJ1-1; 7 positions match TRBD1. Germline assignment: CDR1 LGHNA and CDR2 YSLEER. Trimming cost V 0 bases and J 11 bases; bases outside gene matches: 21. The CDR3 covers 18 residues.